A selection of T cell receptor beta chains follows, all from one sample in a study of blood T cells in healthy people across ages. TCRdb re-called the 5' RACE reads with MiXCR, one entry per CDR3 protein. The sample carries some 1,800,000 distinct CDR3 sequences, about two fifths recorded once. Sequencing used blood. The source is a human donor in good health. Each CDR3 is given with its conserved first and last residue. Some rows have no size entry. The others give once, few or many, or a class for an expanded clone.

CSASIGAVAKNIQYF TRBJ2-4 NA TRBV20-1
CASSYSGQRAYGYTF TRBJ1-2 few TRBV6-5
CSAVKTPGGLDTQYF TRBJ2-3 NA TRBV20-1
CASSQPGANVLTF TRBJ2-6 many TRBV6-5
CASSTAWLGNQPQHF TRBJ1-5 NA TRBV28
CASSPIEGLAETQYF TRBJ2-5 NA TRBV7-9
CASSLATGTEAFF TRBJ1-1 NA TRBV28
CASSPGKGLGNEQFF TRBJ2-1 NA TRBV12-3/TRBV12-4
CASSQESFPYNEQFF TRBJ2-1 NA TRBV3-1
CASSQDSGPAYGYTF TRBJ1-2 NA TRBV4-1
CASSTRGLDNSPLHF TRBJ1-6 NA TRBV5-1
CASSLLGQGYGYTF TRBJ1-2 many TRBV6-5
CASSEEFSGAVYGYTF TRBJ1-2 NA TRBV6-1
CSVGQGNNYEQYF TRBJ2-7 NA TRBV29-1
CASSPQTVNEQFF TRBJ2-1 NA TRBV11-2
CASSFNGYEAFF TRBJ1-1 few TRBV12-3/TRBV12-4
CASSQDVGRGGIPQHF TRBJ1-5 NA TRBV4-3